This is a list of T cell receptor beta chains from one sample in a study of PD-1 blockade in classical Hodgkin lymphoma. Here immunoSEQ multiplex PCR was the method, and the copy in TCRdb shows in-frame clones only, minus some. The sample consists of about 85,000 clones, around 90% of them appearing once. The sample in question was peripheral blood mononuclear cells (PBMCs), obtained before the second cycle of nivolumab. These receptors were obtained from a human donor with classical Hodgkin lymphoma. CDR3s include the opening cysteine and the closing phenylalanine or tryptophan. D genes are given only for firm matches. Expanded clones get a size class; other rows say once, few or many, or leave the size out.

j_call: TRBJ1-1; clone_size: NA; d_call: TRBD1; v_call: TRBV19; cdr3_nt: TGTGCCAGTAAGGGGGCCGGGAACACTGAAGCTTTCTTT; cdr3_aa: CASKGAGNTEAFF
j_call: TRBJ1-4; clone_size: NA; d_call: NA; v_call: TRBV14; cdr3_nt: TGTGCCAGCAGCCAAGGGGGGAGAATCCGCGGGGAAAAACTGTTTTTT; cdr3_aa: CASSQGGRIRGEKLFF
j_call: TRBJ2-1; clone_size: NA; d_call: TRBD2; v_call: TRBV7-9; cdr3_nt: TGTGCCAGCAGCCACCGGACTAGCGGGAATGAGCAGTTCTTC; cdr3_aa: CASSHRTSGNEQFF
j_call: TRBJ2-7; clone_size: NA; d_call: NA; v_call: TRBV6-1; cdr3_nt: TGTGCCAGCAGTGAAGGACTAGGTTCCTACGAGCAGTACTTC; cdr3_aa: CASSEGLGSYEQYF
j_call: TRBJ2-7; clone_size: few; d_call: NA; v_call: TRBV27; cdr3_nt: TGTGCCAGCAGTCATCTCGGGGGAAACGAGCAGTACTTC; cdr3_aa: CASSHLGGNEQYF
j_call: TRBJ1-4; clone_size: NA; d_call: TRBD1; v_call: TRBV28; cdr3_nt: TGTGCCAGCAGTCCGACTCGACAGGGGATAGGTAATGAAAAACTGTTTTTT; cdr3_aa: CASSPTRQGIGNEKLFF
j_call: TRBJ2-3; clone_size: NA; d_call: NA; v_call: TRBV6-1; cdr3_nt: TGTGCCAGCAGTGAACGGCGGGACAGCACAGATACGCAGTATTTT; cdr3_aa: CASSERRDSTDTQYF
j_call: TRBJ1-2; clone_size: NA; d_call: NA; v_call: TRBV18; cdr3_nt: TGTGCCAGCTCACTAGAACAGGGTGAGATCTATGGCTACACCTTC; cdr3_aa: CASSLEQGEIYGYTF
j_call: TRBJ1-5; clone_size: NA; d_call: TRBD1; v_call: TRBV28; cdr3_nt: TGTGCCAGCAGCCGACCAGGACAGGGAGGGGGATCCAATCAGCCCCAGCATTTT; cdr3_aa: CASSRPGQGGGSNQPQHF
j_call: TRBJ1-2; clone_size: NA; d_call: NA; v_call: TRBV18; cdr3_nt: TGTGCCAGCTCACCATCCGGCAACTATGGCTACACCTTC; cdr3_aa: CASSPSGNYGYTF
j_call: TRBJ2-1; clone_size: NA; d_call: NA; v_call: TRBV28; cdr3_nt: TGTGCCAGCAGTTTTGGTGAGCAGTTCTTC; cdr3_aa: CASSFGEQFF
j_call: TRBJ2-3; clone_size: NA; d_call: TRBD2; v_call: TRBV29-1; cdr3_nt: TGCAGCGTTTGGGGACTAGCGGGGCGGGGGCCGACAGATACGCAGTATTTT; cdr3_aa: CSVWGLAGRGPTDTQYF
j_call: TRBJ2-5; clone_size: NA; d_call: TRBD1; v_call: TRBV9; cdr3_nt: TGTGCCAGCAGCGGCGGGTGGGACAGTCGGGGAATGGAGACCCAGTACTTC; cdr3_aa: CASSGGWDSRGMETQYF
j_call: TRBJ2-3; clone_size: NA; d_call: NA; v_call: TRBV27; cdr3_nt: TGTGCCAGCCATGCATCCCCCCCTTTAGCAGATACGCAGTATTTT; cdr3_aa: CASHASPPLADTQYF
j_call: TRBJ1-2; clone_size: NA; d_call: NA; v_call: TRBV9; cdr3_nt: TGTGCCAGCAGCGTAGACTGGGGTGGCTATGGCTACACCTTC; cdr3_aa: CASSVDWGGYGYTF
j_call: TRBJ2-7; clone_size: NA; d_call: NA; v_call: TRBV7-9; cdr3_nt: TGTGCCAGCAGCTTACAGGGGGGAAGGAGCGAGCAGTACTTC; cdr3_aa: CASSLQGGRSEQYF
j_call: TRBJ2-1; clone_size: NA; d_call: TRBD1; v_call: TRBV11-3; cdr3_nt: TGTGCCAGCAGCTTGGATAGACAGGGTCGTCTCGGTGAGCAGTTCTTC; cdr3_aa: CASSLDRQGRLGEQFF
j_call: TRBJ1-5; clone_size: NA; d_call: NA; v_call: TRBV2; cdr3_nt: TGTGCCAGCAGCTTGGAAGGCCGCAATCAGCCCCAGCATTTT; cdr3_aa: CASSLEGRNQPQHF
j_call: TRBJ1-1; clone_size: NA; d_call: NA; v_call: TRBV4-2; cdr3_nt: TGTGCCAGCAGCCCGACCCTGACATATCTGAACACTGAAGCTTTCTTT; cdr3_aa: CASSPTLTYLNTEAFF
j_call: TRBJ2-7; clone_size: NA; d_call: TRBD1; v_call: TRBV6-1; cdr3_nt: TGTGCCAGCAGTGAAAGGAGACAGGGTCATTTAAACGAGCAGTACTTC; cdr3_aa: CASSERRQGHLNEQYF
j_call: TRBJ2-5; clone_size: once; d_call: TRBD2; v_call: TRBV19; cdr3_nt: TGTGCCAGTAGCCTCTCCAGACTAGCGGGGGCTGTGCAGACCCAGTACTTC; cdr3_aa: CASSLSRLAGAVQTQYF
j_call: TRBJ1-2; clone_size: NA; d_call: NA; v_call: TRBV29-1; cdr3_nt: TGCAGCGTTGAAGATAAGACGGCCGGCTACACCTTC; cdr3_aa: CSVEDKTAGYTF
j_call: TRBJ2-7; clone_size: NA; d_call: NA; v_call: TRBV6-5; cdr3_nt: TGTGCCAGCAGTTACTTCAAAGGACAGCGGTACGAGCAGTACTTC; cdr3_aa: CASSYFKGQRYEQYF
j_call: TRBJ2-7; clone_size: NA; d_call: NA; v_call: TRBV18; cdr3_nt: TGTGCCAGCTCACCTAGACAGGAGAGCTCCTACGAGCAGTACTTC; cdr3_aa: CASSPRQESSYEQYF
j_call: TRBJ2-1; clone_size: once; d_call: TRBD2; v_call: TRBV7-9; cdr3_nt: TGTGCCAGCAGCCGGACTAGCGGGATTCTCGCCGGCAATGAGCAGTTCTTC; cdr3_aa: CASSRTSGILAGNEQFF
j_call: TRBJ2-3; clone_size: NA; d_call: NA; v_call: TRBV18; cdr3_nt: TGTGCCAGCTCACCAGTGGGGGGGCCTAGCACAGATACGCAGTATTTT; cdr3_aa: CASSPVGGPSTDTQYF
j_call: TRBJ1-3; clone_size: NA; d_call: TRBD1; v_call: TRBV13; cdr3_nt: TGTGCCAGCAGCTTGGACAGGGGCGGCTCTGGAAACACCATATATTTT; cdr3_aa: CASSLDRGGSGNTIYF
j_call: TRBJ2-7; clone_size: NA; d_call: NA; v_call: TRBV7-6; cdr3_nt: TGTGCCAGCAGCCCCCGCGGGGCGCGGATCGAGCAGTACTTC; cdr3_aa: CASSPRGARIEQYF
j_call: TRBJ2-1; clone_size: NA; d_call: NA; v_call: TRBV11-2; cdr3_nt: TGTGCCAGCAGCTTGACTAGTGGGTGGGGCGAGCAGTTCTTC; cdr3_aa: CASSLTSGWGEQFF
j_call: TRBJ2-2; clone_size: NA; d_call: NA; v_call: TRBV15; cdr3_nt: TGTGCCACCAGCAGAGATTTCGGCGGGGCGAACACCGGGGAGCTGTTTTTT; cdr3_aa: CATSRDFGGANTGELFF
j_call: TRBJ1-1; clone_size: NA; d_call: NA; v_call: TRBV28; cdr3_nt: TGTGCCAGCAGCACGGACATATCGAACACTGAAGCTTTCTTT; cdr3_aa: CASSTDISNTEAFF
j_call: TRBJ2-5; clone_size: once; d_call: NA; v_call: TRBV27; cdr3_nt: TGTGCCAGCGGGTCCCAACGCGGGCAAGAGACCCAGTACTTC; cdr3_aa: CASGSQRGQETQYF
j_call: TRBJ2-1; clone_size: NA; d_call: NA; v_call: TRBV10-3; cdr3_nt: TGTGCCATCAGTGCTAGCCCTTCTCGGAATGAGCAGTTCTTC; cdr3_aa: CAISASPSRNEQFF
j_call: TRBJ1-1; clone_size: NA; d_call: NA; v_call: TRBV16; cdr3_nt: TGTGCCAGCAGCCCGATGGGAGAGAACACTGAAGCTTTCTTT; cdr3_aa: CASSPMGENTEAFF
j_call: TRBJ1-1; clone_size: NA; d_call: NA; v_call: TRBV7-9; cdr3_nt: TGTGCCAGCATGCAGGGTCACCATGAAGCTTTCTTT; cdr3_aa: CASMQGHHEAFF
j_call: TRBJ1-1; clone_size: NA; d_call: NA; v_call: TRBV5-6; cdr3_nt: TGTGCCAGCAGCTTGGACGGCCCGAGGGCGGGAGCTTTCTTT; cdr3_aa: CASSLDGPRAGAFF
j_call: TRBJ2-5; clone_size: NA; d_call: NA; v_call: TRBV5-5; cdr3_nt: TGTGCCAGCAGCTTGTTGCCGGAGACCCAGTACTTC; cdr3_aa: CASSLLPETQYF
j_call: TRBJ1-2; clone_size: NA; d_call: TRBD1; v_call: TRBV11-2; cdr3_nt: TGTGCCAGCAGCTTAGGACAGGGAAGGGACTATGGCTACACCTTC; cdr3_aa: CASSLGQGRDYGYTF
j_call: TRBJ1-5; clone_size: NA; d_call: TRBD1; v_call: TRBV27; cdr3_nt: TGTGCCAGCAGTTTCACCAGGGGGACAAATCAGCCCCAGCATTTT; cdr3_aa: CASSFTRGTNQPQHF
j_call: TRBJ2-2; clone_size: NA; d_call: TRBD1; v_call: TRBV7-9; cdr3_nt: TGTGCCAGCAAAAGACAGGGGGCGGACACCGGGGAGCTGTTTTTT; cdr3_aa: CASKRQGADTGELFF
j_call: TRBJ2-7; clone_size: NA; d_call: TRBD1; v_call: TRBV28; cdr3_nt: TGTGCCAGCAGCCGCGTGGGACAGGGTAGCTACGAGCAGTACTTC; cdr3_aa: CASSRVGQGSYEQYF
j_call: TRBJ1-5; clone_size: once; d_call: NA; v_call: TRBV28; cdr3_nt: TGTGCCAGCAGGAAAGGGGTTAGCAATCAGCCCCAGCATTTT; cdr3_aa: CASRKGVSNQPQHF
j_call: TRBJ1-1; clone_size: NA; d_call: NA; v_call: TRBV9; cdr3_nt: TGTGCCAGCAGCCCCCGTCAAGGTGGAGGGAACACTGAAGCTTTCTTT; cdr3_aa: CASSPRQGGGNTEAFF
j_call: TRBJ1-1; clone_size: few; d_call: NA; v_call: TRBV9; cdr3_nt: TGTGCCAGCAGCGTAGTGGGCACTGAAGCTTTCTTT; cdr3_aa: CASSVVGTEAFF
j_call: TRBJ2-1; clone_size: NA; d_call: NA; v_call: TRBV7-2; cdr3_nt: TGTGCCAGCAGCTCTTACAATAATGAGCAGTTCTTC; cdr3_aa: CASSSYNNEQFF
j_call: TRBJ1-1; clone_size: NA; d_call: NA; v_call: TRBV19; cdr3_nt: TGTGCCAGTAGTATGCTTACTGAAGCTTTCTTT; cdr3_aa: CASSMLTEAFF